The 6 T cell receptor beta chains below come from one sample, sequenced in a study of human T cells and chemical hapten exposure. Time point defined: patch test 3, about 24 weeks after DPC sensitization. Sample treatment: therapeutic diphenylcyclopropenone sensitization with weekly scalp DPC. TCRdb processed the RACE reads anew with MiXCR; each CDR3 protein has one entry. The sample yields about 190,000 distinct CDR3 sequences, approximately 26% seen once. The sequenced sample was whole blood, obtained in connection with sensitization to the hapten diphenylcyclopropenone (DPC). The receptor set was obtained from a woman in her thirties or forties with alopecia areata. Some clones in this sample may be carry-over from other donors' samples.

The chain joins TRBV12-3 or TRBV12-4 to TRBJ2-1, with TRBD2 matching 11 bases. The length of the CDR3 is 15 residues. V lost 7 bases and J lost 4; bases outside the gene matches: 6. CDR3 bases: TGTGCCAGCACAGGGACTAGCGGAGGGTACAATGAGCAGTTCTTC. This translates into CASTGTSGGYNEQFF.

This clonotype was detected ten times or more. The CDR3 region is CASSVQGASYEQYF. CDR3 nucleotides: TGTGCCAGCAGTGTACAGGGGGCTTCCTACGAGCAGTACTTC. V and J are TRBV6-2 or TRBV6-3 and TRBJ2-7, with TRBD1 matching 9 bases. This CDR3 is built from 14 residues. The germline V gene has CDR1 MNHEY and CDR2 SVGEGT. The V segment lost 5 bases and the J segment 1 base; nucleotides outside the gene matches: 3.

The chain combines TRBV9 with TRBJ1-5; unclear D gene. This CDR3 has 13 residues. The germline V gene encodes CDR1 SGDLS and CDR2 YYNGEE. Deletions cut 0 bases from V and 1 base from J, with 2 bases between. CDR3 nucleotide sequence: TGTGCCAGCAGCGTAGGGAGCAATCAGCCCCAGCATTTT. The encoded protein is CASSVGSNQPQHF.

This chain joins TRBV25-1 and TRBJ2-7, with TRBD1 matching over 8 bases. The CDR3 loop spans 13 amino acids. The germline V gene has CDR1 MGHDK and CDR2 SYGVNS. Unmatched junction bases numbered 5, after V lost 6 bases and J lost 4 bases. CDR3 bases: TGTGCCAGCAGGGGACAGGTTCTGTACGAGCAGTACTTC. It encodes CASRGQVLYEQYF.

The chain has TRBV11-2 and TRBJ2-5; 7 nucleotides align to TRBD2. This CDR3 spans 15 amino acids. CDR1 and CDR2 (germline): SGHAT, FQNNGV. Germline trimming cut 5 bases from V and 4 bases from J; bases unmatched to any gene: 10. The CDR3 region has the DNA TGTGCCAGCAGCCCGCAGGGAGCGGGAAGAGAGACCCAGTACTTC. Amino acids: CASSPQGAGRETQYF.

This CDR3 is CASSLPLIGEDMQYF. The DNA for the CDR3 is TGTGCCAGCAGCTTACCGTTAATTGGGGAGGATATGCAGTACTTC. The V call is TRBV7-8, the J call TRBJ2-7; tentatively, D is TRBD2 (6 bases). There are 15 residues in the CDR3. Trimming took 2 bases from V and 9 from J, leaving 20 bases between them. Germline CDR1 reads SGHVS; CDR2 reads FQNEAQ.